A selection of T cell receptor beta chains follows, all from one sample in a study of blood T cell repertoires in COVID-19. The method was immunoSEQ multiplex PCR; TCRdb's version includes in-frame clones alone and lacks a portion of them. The sample lists some 110,000 clones, approximately 84% occurring once. The specimen sequenced was peripheral blood. These receptors originate from a man between 65 and 85 years old with active or convalescent COVID-19. The CDR3 runs from the conserved cysteine through the conserved F or W. The D gene is left open where the match is weak. A row's size may be missing; if present it is once, few, many or a size class.

d_call	v_call	clone_size	j_call	cdr3_aa	cdr3_nt
TRBD2	TRBV19	once	TRBJ2-5	CASSSLIETSGINRNQYF	TGTGCCAGTAGTTCCCTAATAGAGACTAGCGGGATAAATAGGAACCAGTACTTC
.	TRBV5-6	.	TRBJ1-1	CASSFLRGAAFF	TGTGCCAGCAGCTTTCTTCGGGGGGCCGCTTTCTTT
TRBD2	TRBV6-2/TRBV6-3	.	TRBJ2-7	CASSSGTTYVYEQYF	TGTGCCAGCAGTTCCGGGACTACTTATGTCTACGAGCAGTACTTC
.	TRBV7-8	.	TRBJ2-7	CASRRPSEDEQYF	TGTGCCAGCAGACGCCCGAGTGAGGACGAGCAGTACTTC
.	TRBV2	.	TRBJ1-1	CASSEGWGLMNTEAFF	TGTGCCAGCAGTGAAGGGTGGGGCCTTATGAACACTGAAGCTTTCTTT
TRBD1	TRBV20-1	.	TRBJ2-3	CSASGQGSSTDTQYF	TGCAGTGCTAGTGGACAGGGCTCCAGCACAGATACGCAGTATTTT
.	TRBV2	.	TRBJ2-1	CASKGGTLDEQFF	TGTGCCAGCAAAGGCGGGACCTTGGATGAGCAGTTCTTC
TRBD1	TRBV7-8	.	TRBJ1-4	CASSSGQGGEKLFF	TGTGCCAGCAGCTCCGGACAGGGAGGGGAAAAACTGTTTTTT
.	TRBV6-4	.	TRBJ2-2	CASSANSLNTGELFF	TGTGCCAGCAGTGCCAACTCGTTAAACACCGGGGAGCTGTTTTTT
TRBD1	TRBV10-3	.	TRBJ1-4	CATHRGTGFNEKLFF	TGTGCCACCCACCGCGGGACAGGGTTTAATGAAAAACTGTTTTTT
TRBD2	TRBV3-1/TRBV3-2	.	TRBJ2-2	CASSQGLADDTGELFF	TGTGCCAGCAGCCAGGGACTAGCGGATGACACCGGGGAGCTGTTTTTT
TRBD1	TRBV5-1	.	TRBJ1-4	CASSLQGAGANEKLFF	TGCGCCAGCAGCTTGCAGGGGGCGGGGGCTAATGAAAAACTGTTTTTT
.	TRBV29-1	.	TRBJ1-2	CSVGERERTYGYTF	TGCAGCGTTGGTGAGAGGGAACGGACCTATGGCTACACCTTC
.	TRBV30	.	TRBJ1-4	CAWSLTGITNEKLFF	TGTGCCTGGAGTTTAACAGGGATAACTAATGAAAAACTGTTTTTT
.	TRBV18	.	TRBJ1-1	CASSPSDRDKAFF	TGTGCCAGCTCACCAAGCGACCGGGACAAAGCTTTCTTT
.	TRBV6-6	.	TRBJ2-1	CASSRLTSGTSSYNEQFF	TGTGCCAGCAGTCGCCTTACATCGGGAACAAGCTCCTACAATGAGCAGTTCTTC
TRBD1	TRBV19	.	TRBJ1-2	CASSIGTGGAGGSYTF	TGTGCCAGTAGTATAGGAACAGGGGGCGCCGGGGGAAGCTACACCTTC
.	TRBV6-2/TRBV6-3	.	TRBJ2-1	CASSYSTGGLYNEQFF	TGTGCCAGCAGTTACTCGACGGGGGGCCTCTACAATGAGCAGTTCTTC
.	TRBV19	.	TRBJ1-1	CASNSEKNTEAFF	TGTGCCAGTAACAGTGAAAAGAACACTGAAGCTTTCTTT
.	TRBV9	.	TRBJ1-4	CASGGGEREKLFF	TGTGCCAGTGGGGGAGGGGAGCGAGAAAAACTGTTTTTT
TRBD1	TRBV9	few	TRBJ1-3	CASSATGSGNTIYF	TGTGCCAGCAGCGCGACAGGGTCTGGAAACACCATATATTTT
TRBD1	TRBV2	.	TRBJ1-1	CASSPTTGTGVLF	TGTGCCAGCAGTCCCACCACCGGGACAGGGGTCCTCTTT
.	TRBV13	.	TRBJ2-6	CASSSGRWGVSGANVLTF	TGTGCCAGCAGCTCGGGACGGTGGGGGGTCTCTGGGGCCAACGTCCTGACTTTC
.	TRBV15	.	TRBJ1-2	CATSSPRGSWGGYTF	TGTGCCACCAGCAGCCCCAGAGGGTCTTGGGGTGGCTACACCTTC
.	TRBV28	few	TRBJ2-6	CASSFRSSGANVLTF	TGTGCCAGCAGTTTCAGAAGCTCTGGGGCCAACGTCCTGACTTTC
.	TRBV27	.	TRBJ2-1	CASSLSRANEQFF	TGTGCCAGCAGTTTATCTCGAGCCAATGAGCAGTTCTTC
.	TRBV6-5	.	TRBJ2-2	CASREYSGGELFF	TGTGCCAGCAGGGAGTATAGCGGCGGGGAGCTGTTTTTT
.	TRBV6-5	once	TRBJ1-1	CASKVGGWGNTEAFF	TGTGCCAGCAAAGTGGGGGGATGGGGGAACACTGAAGCTTTCTTT
.	TRBV28	.	TRBJ1-3	CASSPLTGIRNTIYF	TGTGCCAGCAGCCCTCTAACAGGGATTAGAAACACCATATATTTT
TRBD1	TRBV6-5	.	TRBJ1-2	CASATGSNYGYTF	TGTGCCAGCGCGACAGGGTCTAACTATGGCTACACCTTC
.	TRBV10-3	.	TRBJ1-1	CAITRQKGTEAFF	TGTGCCATCACCAGACAGAAAGGCACTGAAGCTTTCTTT
.	TRBV4-1	.	TRBJ1-3	CASSQVGPGPGGGNTIYF	TGCGCCAGCAGCCAAGTGGGTCCAGGCCCAGGAGGTGGAAACACCATATATTTT
TRBD2	TRBV6-5	.	TRBJ2-7	CASSYSTSGGYEQYF	TGTGCCAGCAGTTACTCGACTAGCGGAGGGTACGAGCAGTACTTC
.	TRBV19	.	TRBJ1-6	CASRSGRDNSPLHF	TGTGCCAGTAGATCTGGGCGTGATAATTCACCCCTCCACTTT
.	TRBV11-3	.	TRBJ2-7	CASSLRPQGSGEQYF	TGTGCCAGCAGCCTCCGGCCGCAGGGATCCGGCGAGCAGTACTTC
.	TRBV6-6	medium-sized	TRBJ2-5	CASSRTQGKETQYF	TGTGCCAGCAGTCGTACTCAGGGTAAAGAGACCCAGTACTTC
.	TRBV6-5	.	TRBJ1-1	CASSYSIGTMNTEAFF	TGTGCCAGCAGTTACTCGATAGGGACAATGAACACTGAAGCTTTCTTT
.	TRBV19	.	TRBJ1-1	CASSMGQMNTEAFF	TGTGCCAGTAGTATGGGGCAGATGAACACTGAAGCTTTCTTT
TRBD1	TRBV2	few	TRBJ1-2	CASRDRGFNYGYTF	TGTGCCAGCAGGGACAGGGGGTTTAACTATGGCTACACCTTC
.	TRBV6-5	.	TRBJ2-3	CASSRDFTDTQYF	TGTGCCAGCAGCAGGGACTTCACAGATACGCAGTATTTT
.	TRBV3-1/TRBV3-2	.	TRBJ2-5	CASSQGLAGETQYF	TGTGCCAGCAGCCAAGGGCTAGCCGGTGAGACCCAGTACTTC
TRBD2	TRBV10-3	.	TRBJ2-1	CAITHLAGNEQFF	TGTGCCATCACCCACCTAGCGGGGAATGAGCAGTTCTTC
TRBD1	TRBV7-2	.	TRBJ2-1	CASSPGQGPGEQFF	TGTGCCAGCAGCCCCGGACAGGGGCCGGGTGAGCAGTTCTTC
.	TRBV28	large	TRBJ1-5	CASSLFRDNQPQHF	TGTGCCAGCAGTTTATTCAGGGACAATCAGCCCCAGCATTTT
TRBD2	TRBV7-9	once	TRBJ2-5	CASSVSRLAALQETQYF	TGTGCCAGCAGCGTAAGCCGACTAGCCGCCCTCCAAGAGACCCAGTACTTC